This TCR beta chain was observed in a study of CD8+ T cells in alopecia areata. Study-wide context: Patients received oral tofacitinib, 5 to 10 mg twice daily, for moderate-to-severe alopecia areata. After 6 to 18 months of tofacitinib, follow-up continued 6 months off drug. Points from the study as a whole: Lesional scalp exceeded normal scalp in clonality, especially in alopecia totalis/universalis.

Isolation of CD4+ and CD8+ T cells from PBMCs was achieved by sorting. The CDR3 extends over 16 amino acids. V lost 3 bases, J lost 1 base, and 18 bases lay in between. Germline-derived CDR1 and CDR2 are SQVTM and ANQGSEA. This clone turned up a few times. Antigen unknown. The authors extracted RNA and reverse transcribed it into cDNA as the sequencing template. The data were produced by immunoSEQ multiplex PCR, yet TCRdb's version contains in-frame clones alone and is incomplete. This sample carries some 180,000 clones, 63% of them seen once, and the ten largest clones take about 1.7%. The starting material was CD4+ T cells sorted from blood, obtained at week 0. The clonotype was recovered from a human donor with alopecia areata. The chain combines TRBV29-1 with TRBJ1-1; a possible D gene is TRBD1 (5 bases). Here the CDR3 DNA reads TGCAGCGTTGATCCATCAACAGACAGAACGAACACTGAAGCTTTCTTT. Protein: CSVDPSTDRTNTEAFF. The whole variable domain, remainder taken from reference TRBV29-1 and TRBJ1-1, is SAVISQKPSRDICQRGTSLTIQCQVDSQVTMMFWYRQQPGQSLTLIATANQGSEATYESGFVIDKFPISRPNLTFSTLTVSNMSPEDSSIYLCSVDPSTDRTNTEAFFGQGTRLTVV.